The 27 T cell receptor beta chains listed next were all sequenced from one sample in a study of spatial heterogeneity in lung cancer. The time point here: sample taken at primary tumor resection. Antigens of these TCRs are unknown. General study findings and limits: Tumors with more nonsynonymous mutations had more expanded intratumoral alpha and beta TCRs.

TCRdb reprocessed the 5' RACE reads via MiXCR and lists one record per CDR3 protein. The table has some 8,700 distinct CDR3 sequences, 12% seen once. This material consisted of lung tumor tissue, taken at surgery. These receptors were collected from a male donor with early-stage non-small cell lung cancer.

This clonotype was seen ten or more times. Since it is a stray read in a library aimed at alpha chains, this beta chain has a size that is not meaningful. The chain employs TRBV11-2 and TRBJ2-1; 7 positions match TRBD2. From germline, CDR1 is SGHAT and CDR2 FQNNGV. V dropped 0 bases and J dropped 15; count of bases not matched to a gene: 8. The CDR3 contains 13 residues. This CDR3 is CASSLDLGTNPFF. CDR3 bases: TGTGCCAGCAGCTTAGATCTGGGGACTAATCCGTTCTTC.

This clonotype was detected a few times. Since it is a stray read in a library aimed at alpha chains, this beta chain has a size that is not meaningful. The gene calls are TRBV27 and TRBJ2-7, with D possibly matching TRBD2 (5 bases). The ends were cut back, 3 bases at V and 6 bases at J, with 12 bases in the middle. In germline, CDR1 is MNHEY, CDR2 SMNVEV (reference sequence). This CDR3 has 13 residues. CDR3 protein: CASSFAGGGEQYF. The CDR3 DNA sequence: TGTGCCAGCAGTTTCGCAGGTGGAGGCGAGCAGTACTTC.

This clonotype has a count of ten or more. Found in a library prepared for alpha chains, this beta chain is an off-target read, and its abundance has little meaning. The chain recombines TRBV11-3 with TRBJ2-1, with D possibly being TRBD2 (6 bases). The V end lost 5 bases, the J end lost 1 base, and 12 bases lay between the germline ends. From germline, CDR1 is SGHNT and CDR2 YENEEA. The CDR3 loop spans 15 amino acids. The chain's CDR3 is CASSLSSDSYNEQFF. The CDR3 bases are TGTGCCAGCAGCCTGTCTAGCGATTCCTACAATGAGCAGTTCTTC.

This clonotype is labeled as large (0.1 to 1%). As an off-target read in a library built for alpha chains, this beta chain has a frequency of little significance. The gene calls are TRBV3-1 and TRBJ2-7; 15 bases fit TRBD2. CDR3 length: 16 residues. Per the germline V gene, CDR1 is LGHDT and CDR2 is YNNKEL (reference sequence). The J segment lost 5 bases and the V segment lost 7 bases, leaving 9 bases of the junction unmatched. The chain's CDR3 is CASTLWGTSGRNEQYF. The CDR3 region has the DNA TGTGCCAGCACCCTATGGGGGACTAGCGGGAGGAACGAGCAGTACTTC.

This clonotype was seen repeatedly, ten times or more. Little can be read into the size of this beta chain, an off-target read in a library designed for alpha chains. The CDR3 loop is CSAERTSNTEAFF. In DNA form, the CDR3 reads TGCAGCGCTGAGAGGACGTCGAACACTGAAGCTTTCTTT. The chain is built from TRBV29-1 and TRBJ1-1; D gene ambiguous. Germline loops: CDR1 SQVTM, CDR2 ANQGSEA. V was cut by 7 bases and J by 1 base, with 13 bases left in between. The CDR3 loop spans 13 amino acids.

In its sample, this clonotype was seen many times. This beta chain came through as a stray read in a library set up for alpha chains, and its size says little. The rearrangement links TRBV2 to TRBJ2-5, with unresolved D. V lost 9 bases and J 5 bases, leaving 13 bases between the germline ends. The CDR3 runs 12 residues. CDR1 is SNHLY and CDR2 is FYNNEI in the germline V gene. CDR3 DNA sequence: TGTGCCAGTATGACGACCGGGGAGACCCAGTACTTC. This translates into CASMTTGETQYF. Using reference TRBV2 and TRBJ2-5 for the parts outside the CDR3, the full variable domain is EPEVTQTPSHQVTQMGQEVILRCVPISNHLYFYWYRQILGQKVEFLVSFYNNEISEKSEIFDDQFSVERPDGSNFTLKIRSTKLEDSAMYFCASMTTGETQYFGPGTRLLVL.

In its sample, this clonotype was seen a few times. Within a library made for alpha chains, this beta chain is off target, and its count is uninformative. This rearrangement joins TRBV5-4 to TRBJ2-3; D unclear. CDR1 and CDR2 from the germline V gene are SGHNT and YYREEE (reference sequence). The CDR3 runs 15 residues. The V end was cut by 0 bases, the J end by 2 bases, with 10 bases between. The CDR3 sequence: CASSLEILPTDTQYF. CDR3 DNA sequence: TGTGCCAGCAGCTTGGAAATCCTACCCACAGATACGCAGTATTTT.

By sample share, this clonotype is medium-sized. The library was designed around alpha chains, so this beta chain is a stray read whose abundance carries little weight. This CDR3 is CASSQGLAGAGANVLTF. The DNA for the CDR3 is TGCGCCAGCAGCCAAGGGCTAGCGGGAGCTGGGGCCAACGTCCTGACTTTC. V usage is TRBV4-3 and J usage is TRBJ2-6; 10 bases are a match to TRBD2. Germline V gives CDR1 LGHNA, CDR2 YSLEER. This CDR3 spans 17 amino acids. With V trimmed by 1 base and J by 2 bases, 2 bases remained unmatched.

As regards this clonotype: Because this beta chain is a stray read in a library intended to capture alpha chains, its abundance should not be given much weight. The chain uses TRBV5-6 and TRBJ2-4; D ambiguous. CDR1 is SGHDT, CDR2 YYEEEE, per germline. Trimming took 3 bases from V and 1 from J, leaving 14 bases between them. This CDR3 comprises 16 residues. The CDR3 is CASSSPLASAKNIQYF. As DNA, the CDR3 is TGTGCCAGCAGCTCGCCCCTCGCCTCGGCCAAAAACATTCAGTACTTC.

In its sample, this clonotype ranks as medium-sized (0.01 to 0.1%). Since the library was made to target alpha chains, this beta chain is a stray read and its abundance is not meaningful. This chain links TRBV20-1 with TRBJ2-6; D is ambiguous. Germline V CDR1 and CDR2: DFQATT, SNEGSKA (reference sequence). Trimming took 6 bases from V and 0 from J, leaving 9 bases between them. CDR3 length: 14 residues. This chain's CDR3 is CSASQDSGANVLTF. CDR3 DNA sequence: TGCAGTGCCAGCCAGGACTCTGGGGCCAACGTCCTGACTTTC.

Ten or more counts support this clonotype. This beta chain appears as a stray read in a library generated for alpha chains; its size is not informative. The rearrangement uses TRBV7-9 and TRBJ2-7; no clear D gene. The CDR3 covers 14 residues. Germline V CDR1 and CDR2: SEHNR, FQNEAQ (reference sequence). V gave up 0 bases and J gave up 1 base, with 7 bases separating them. The CDR3 DNA follows: TGTGCCAGCAGCTTAGCTGAACTGTCCTACGAGCAGTACTTC. Its translation is CASSLAELSYEQYF.

This clonotype has more than one count but fewer than ten. This beta chain was picked up by a library intended for alpha chains and is off target, so its count carries little meaning. This chain joins TRBV11-1 and TRBJ2-2; tentatively, D is TRBD1 (5 bases). CDR3 size: 16 residues. Trimming cost V 2 bases and J 4 bases, with 14 bases left between them. CDR1 is SGHAT and CDR2 is FQDESV in the germline V gene (reference sequence). The DNA for the CDR3 is TGTGCCAGCAGCTTATGGCAGGGTCAATCCACCGGGGAGCTGTTTTTT. Protein: CASSLWQGQSTGELFF.

This clonotype is medium-sized by share. Because this beta chain is a stray read in a library intended to capture alpha chains, its abundance should not be given much weight. The chain joins TRBV7-6 to TRBJ2-1; 9 bases are a match to TRBD2. Germline V CDR1 and CDR2: SGHVS, FNYEAQ. This CDR3 region has 18 residues. Unmatched junction bases numbered 12, after V lost 6 bases and J lost 0 bases. The DNA for the CDR3 is TGTGCCAGCAGTTCAACATTCAGCGGGGGGAGCTCCTACAATGAGCAGTTCTTC. This gives the protein CASSSTFSGGSSYNEQFF. The variable domain in full, with the rest retrieved from reference TRBV7-6 and TRBJ2-1, is GAGVSQSPRYKVTKRGQDVALRCDPISGHVSLYWYRQALGQGPEFLTYFNYEAQQDKSGLPNDRFSAERPEGSISTLTIQRTEQRDSAMYRCASSSTFSGGSSYNEQFFGPGTRLTVL.

Worth noting for this clonotype: For a library built for alpha chains, this beta chain is a stray read; little rests on its size. V and J are TRBV2 and TRBJ2-7, with D possibly TRBD2 on 6 matching bases. In germline, CDR1 is SNHLY, CDR2 FYNNEI. V shed 4 bases and J shed 2 bases, with 18 bases lying between them. The CDR3 runs to 16 residues. The CDR3 coding sequence is TGTGCCAGCAGTGCTGCCCGGGGTAGCGGTGCCTACGAGCAGTACTTC. Translated, it gives CASSAARGSGAYEQYF.

This clonotype was counted at least ten times. This beta chain is a stray read from a library made for alpha chains; its abundance is not meaningful. The rearrangement joins TRBV20-1 to TRBJ2-7; TRBD2 matches 7 bases. Germline V CDR1 and CDR2: DFQATT, SNEGSKA (reference sequence). Germline trimming cut 4 bases from V and 4 bases from J; bases unmatched to any gene: 13. CDR3 length: 15 residues. CDR3 protein: CSATSLREGGYEQYF. As DNA, the CDR3 is TGCAGTGCTACGTCCCTCAGGGAGGGCGGGTACGAGCAGTACTTC.

This clonotype was counted at least ten times. The size of this beta chain means little, since it is a stray read in a library made for alpha chains. This rearrangement joins TRBV2 to TRBJ2-1; 7 bases line up with TRBD2. CDR1 is SNHLY and CDR2 is FYNNEI in the germline V gene. V shed 2 bases, J shed 8 bases, and the junction held 15 bases outside the gene matches. The CDR3 sequence is 17 residues long. The CDR3 coding sequence is TGTGCCAGCAGTGAAAAGGTCTTGGCTAGCGGAACTTATGAGCAGTTCTTC. Amino acids: CASSEKVLASGTYEQFF.

This clonotype was found a few times. Within a library made for alpha chains, this beta chain is off target, and its count is uninformative. This chain connects TRBV11-2 to TRBJ2-3; D ambiguous. Germline values: CDR1 SGHAT, CDR2 FQNNGV. V dropped 1 base and J dropped 2 bases, with 1 base sitting between them. The CDR3 loop spans 12 amino acids. This CDR3 reads CASSLVTDTQYF. The DNA of the CDR3 is TGTGCCAGCAGCTTAGTCACAGATACGCAGTATTTT. Filled out from reference TRBV11-2 and TRBJ2-3, the complete variable domain reads EAGVAQSPRYKIIEKRQSVAFWCNPISGHATLYWYQQILGQGPKLLIQFQNNGVVDDSQLPKDRFSAERLKGVDSTLKIQPAKLEDSAVYLCASSLVTDTQYFGPGTRLTVL.

Ten or more counts support this clonotype. With the library built for alpha chains, this beta chain is off target and its frequency is not meaningful. V usage is TRBV7-3 and J usage is TRBJ2-7; 8 nucleotides match TRBD1. The CDR3 has 15 amino acids. The germline gives CDR1 SGHTA, CDR2 FQGTGA. Trimming at V came to 0 bases and at J to 4 bases, leaving 5 bases not matched to a gene. The CDR3 DNA is TGTGCCAGCAGCTTAACCGCAGGGGGCAGATACGAGCAGTACTTC. This translates into CASSLTAGGRYEQYF.

This clonotype was picked up many times. Because this beta chain is a stray read in a library intended to capture alpha chains, its abundance should not be given much weight. The V and J genes are TRBV6-5 and TRBJ1-5; D not certain. Trimming pared 6 bases from V and 0 bases from J, leaving 12 bases between. CDR3 size: 15 residues. Per the germline V gene, CDR1 is MNHEY and CDR2 is SVGAGI. The CDR3 coding sequence is TGTGCCAGCAGATACAGCTTTTATAGCAATCAGCCCCAGCATTTT. It is translated as CASRYSFYSNQPQHF.

At least ten counts were recorded for this clonotype. Within a library made for alpha chains, this beta chain is off target, and its count is uninformative. V usage is TRBV10-3 and J usage is TRBJ2-3, with TRBD2 matching 7 bases. Unmatched junction bases numbered 3, after V lost 4 bases and J lost 2 bases. CDR1 and CDR2 (germline): ENHRY, SYGVKD. The CDR3 contains 14 residues. For the CDR3, the DNA is TGTGCCATCAGTGGGACTAGAGACACAGATACGCAGTATTTT. Its protein is CAISGTRDTDTQYF.

By frequency in the sample, this clonotype is medium-sized. This beta chain is a stray sequence in a library constructed for alpha chains; its clone size is not meaningful. This rearrangement joins TRBV6-6 to TRBJ2-1; the match to TRBD2 covers 9 bases. The trim removed 0 bases at V and 8 bases at J, leaving 11 bases unmatched. CDR1 and CDR2 (germline): MNHNY, SVGAGI (reference sequence). CDR3 length: 17 residues. CDR3 in amino acids: CASSYSLIAGEVDEQFF. The DNA of the CDR3 is TGTGCCAGCAGTTACTCTTTAATAGCGGGAGAGGTAGATGAGCAGTTCTTC.

This clonotype was seen ten or more times. For a library built for alpha chains, this beta chain is a stray read; little rests on its size. V and J are TRBV18 and TRBJ2-5, with D possibly being TRBD1 (6 bases). Germline V CDR1 and CDR2: KGHSH, LQKENI. The CDR3 runs 14 residues. V was cut by 0 bases and J by 5 bases, with 10 bases left in between. CDR3 loop: CASSPPARGETQYF. Written as DNA, the CDR3 is TGTGCCAGCTCACCACCGGCCAGGGGCGAGACCCAGTACTTC. Full variable domain (missing parts from reference TRBV18 and TRBJ2-5): NAGVMQNPRHLVRRRGQEARLRCSPMKGHSHVYWYRQLPEEGLKFMVYLQKENIIDESGMPKERFSAEFPKEGPSILRIQQVVRGDSAAYFCASSPPARGETQYFGPGTRLLVL.

This clonotype has a count of ten or more. This beta chain lies outside the target of a library built for alpha chains; its clone size means little. This chain links TRBV3-1 with TRBJ2-3, with TRBD2 as a possible D gene (6 bases). The germline V gene encodes CDR1 LGHDT and CDR2 YNNKEL (reference sequence). The CDR3 is made up of 15 amino acids. V lost 3 bases and J 2 bases, leaving 12 bases between the germline ends. The CDR3 nucleotides are TGTGCCAGCAGCCAGACGGGAGCGGACACAGATACGCAGTATTTT. Protein product: CASSQTGADTDTQYF.

This clonotype is classed as medium-sized (0.01 to 0.1%). This beta chain is off target for a library built for alpha chains, so its abundance means little. The chain has TRBV4-1 and TRBJ1-4, with D unclear. The V end was cut by 4 bases, the J end by 5 bases, with 14 bases between. CDR1 is MGHRA and CDR2 is YSYEKL in the germline V gene. CDR3 size: 15 residues. The DNA for the CDR3 is TGCGCCAGCAGCCCCGGCCAGCCTCTAAATGAAAAACTGTTTTTT. It encodes CASSPGQPLNEKLFF.

This clonotype was counted ten times or more. This beta chain appears as a stray read in a library generated for alpha chains; its size is not informative. The gene calls are TRBV4-1 and TRBJ1-2; 8 bases fit TRBD1. Germline lookup yields CDR1 MGHRA and CDR2 YSYEKL. The CDR3 contains 15 residues. Trimming took 1 base from V and 3 from J; bases not matched to a gene: 4. DNA for the CDR3: TGCGCCAGCAGCCAAGGGCAGGGGGCTGACTATGGCTACACCTTC. This sequence encodes CASSQGQGADYGYTF.

This clonotype was seen repeatedly, ten times or more. Since it is a stray read in a library aimed at alpha chains, this beta chain has a size that is not meaningful. V gene TRBV7-3 combines with J gene TRBJ2-1; D possibly corresponds to TRBD1 (5 bases). This CDR3 contains 15 residues. Germline V gives CDR1 SGHTA, CDR2 FQGTGA. Trimming took 0 bases from V and 0 from J, leaving 6 bases between them. In DNA form, the CDR3 reads TGTGCCAGCAGCTTAACAGGGGTCTCCTACAATGAGCAGTTCTTC. Its protein is CASSLTGVSYNEQFF.

In this sample, this clonotype is medium-sized (0.01 to 0.1%). Little can be read into the size of this beta chain, an off-target read in a library designed for alpha chains. V usage is TRBV7-2 and J usage is TRBJ1-6, with 9 bases that match TRBD1. The CDR3 is 15 amino acids. V lost 3 bases to trimming and J lost 7 bases; unmatched junction nucleotides: 4. Germline V lookup: CDR1 SGHTA, CDR2 FQGNSA. CDR3 loop: CASSFGTGNNSPLHF. CDR3 DNA sequence: TGTGCCAGCAGCTTCGGGACAGGGAACAATTCACCCCTCCACTTT.